Included here is one TCR beta chain sequence, with context. The sample belongs to a study of blood T cell repertoires in COVID-19. For the study at large: PBMCs, B-cell-depleted T cells, or T cells provided the cDNA or gDNA that made up the material.

CDR1 and CDR2 from the germline V gene are MNHEY and SMNVEV (reference sequence). V was clipped by 2 bases and J by 9 bases; unmatched bases: 1. The CDR3 length is 13 residues. Participants spanned ages about 18 to 90 years and resided in fewer than 30 US areas. Recovered status in Cohort 3 required two negative PCRs, clearance, or symptom resolution. In the study's own analysis: Estimated nucleated cell counts came from reference gene primer amplification. TCRdb's table, derived via immunoSEQ multiplex PCR, lists solely in-frame clones and lacks some. V and J calls plus clone size are reproduced from that table; the DNA served to infer D and trimming. Of over 150,000 clones in the sample, approximately 80% were seen once.

The sequenced material came from PBMCs or T cells enriched from blood (not recorded which). The TCR comes from a man aged 35 to 55 who had recovered from COVID-19. This chain connects TRBV27 to TRBJ2-1; 10 bases match TRBD2. CDR3 sequence reads: CASSLRLAGEQFF. The CDR3 DNA sequence: TGTGCCAGCAGTTTACGACTAGCGGGTGAGCAGTTCTTC.